The clone carrying this TCR beta chain was counted at least ten times. TRAV- and TRBV-specific primers, spanning alpha and beta chains, primed first-strand cDNA. A roughly 21-cycle PCR with a constant-region primer and V-primer adapter amplified TCRs. TCRdb itself ran the reads through MiXCR, one entry per CDR3 protein. The sample contains approximately 100,000 distinct CDR3 sequences, under 25% of which appear only once. These data belong to a study of low-dose radiotherapy and immunotherapy resistance in tumors. The time point was: after trial treatment. This sample's treatment: LDRT plus nivolumab, ipilimumab, low-dose cyclophosphamide and aspirin (RACIN trial). Trimming stripped 4 bases from V and 1 base from J, with 7 bases between. Looked up from germline, CDR1 is ENHRY and CDR2 is SYGVKD. CDR3 length: 14 amino acids.

V gene TRBV10-3 combines with J gene TRBJ2-2, with TRBD2 as a possible D gene (5 bases). The TCR originated in a male donor with prostate cancer. This specimen was PBMCs, taken after low-dose radiotherapy plus immunotherapy. The CDR3 is CAISVGGNTGELFF. In nucleotides, the CDR3 is TGTGCCATCAGTGTAGGAGGGAACACCGGGGAGCTGTTTTTT.